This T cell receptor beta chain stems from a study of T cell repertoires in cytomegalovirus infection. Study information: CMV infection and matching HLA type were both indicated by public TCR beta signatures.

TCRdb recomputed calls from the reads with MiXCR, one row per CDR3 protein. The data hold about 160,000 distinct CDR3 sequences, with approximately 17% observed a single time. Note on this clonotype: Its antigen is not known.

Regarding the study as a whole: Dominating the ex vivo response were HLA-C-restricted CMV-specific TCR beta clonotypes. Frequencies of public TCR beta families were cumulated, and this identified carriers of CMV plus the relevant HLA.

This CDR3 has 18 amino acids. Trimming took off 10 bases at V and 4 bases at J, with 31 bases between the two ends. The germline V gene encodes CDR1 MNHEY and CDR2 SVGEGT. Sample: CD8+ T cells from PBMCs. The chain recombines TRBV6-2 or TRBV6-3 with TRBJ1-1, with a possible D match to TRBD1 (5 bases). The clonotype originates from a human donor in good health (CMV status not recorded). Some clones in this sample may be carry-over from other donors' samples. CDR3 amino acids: CATFPLLGTQRTATEAFF. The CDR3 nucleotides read TGTGCCACCTTTCCTTTACTTGGGACCCAAAGGACGGCCACTGAAGCTTTCTTT.